This T cell receptor (beta chain) originates from a study of blood T cell repertoires in COVID-19. As for the study in general: The cDNA or gDNA used as material had been derived from T cells, B-cell-depleted T cells, or PBMCs.

Methods used by the authors: Amplification of reference gene primers was used by the study to estimate nucleated cell counts. TCRdb's copy holds only in-frame clones and misses some; the assay was immunoSEQ multiplex PCR. That table supplies the V and J calls and clone size; D and trimming were determined from the DNA. Counted here are about 440,000 clones, approximately 90% occurring once; the ten biggest clones make up just under 2%. Study members were between about 18 and 89 years old and lived in some 26 US regions. In assigning cohorts, the study relied on participant-reported clinical history. Material: PBMCs or T cells enriched from blood (not recorded which). This sequence was found in a young woman with acute COVID-19.

This CDR3 reads CASSIVLSSYEQYF. The CDR3 DNA reads TGTGCCAGTAGCATTGTTTTGAGCTCCTACGAGCAGTACTTC. The rearrangement joins TRBV19 to TRBJ2-7; D gene unclear. Trimming cost V 6 bases and J 0 bases, with 12 bases left between them. The germline V gene has CDR1 LNHDA and CDR2 SQIVND (reference sequence). The CDR3 is 14 residues long.